Given below is one TCR beta chain in context. Its antigen is unidentified. The CDR3 spans 15 residues. CDR1 and CDR2 (germline): SQVTM, ANQGSEA. The sample is drawn from a study of blood T cells in healthy people across ages. Overall study findings and caveats: Calculation of diversity from one million T cells yielded estimates considered to be underestimates.

A second PCR of 7 to 11 cycles used a sample-barcoded 5' primer and a J-beta primer mix. Each CDR3 protein gets one entry after TCRdb re-called the 5' RACE reads with MiXCR. Here the sample spans just over 800,000 distinct CDR3 sequences, less than 80% being singletons. The chain carries TRBV29-1 and TRBJ2-7; a possible D gene is TRBD1 (6 bases). The end of the DNA fits TRBJ2-5 better, so the J call may be wrong. Sequences were obtained from blood. The TCR was taken from a man aged 25 to 45 in good health. The CDR3 sequence: CSVSLTGTPGETQYF. The DNA of the CDR3 is TGCAGCGTCTCTCTTACCGGGACACCGGGAGAGACCCAGTACTTC.